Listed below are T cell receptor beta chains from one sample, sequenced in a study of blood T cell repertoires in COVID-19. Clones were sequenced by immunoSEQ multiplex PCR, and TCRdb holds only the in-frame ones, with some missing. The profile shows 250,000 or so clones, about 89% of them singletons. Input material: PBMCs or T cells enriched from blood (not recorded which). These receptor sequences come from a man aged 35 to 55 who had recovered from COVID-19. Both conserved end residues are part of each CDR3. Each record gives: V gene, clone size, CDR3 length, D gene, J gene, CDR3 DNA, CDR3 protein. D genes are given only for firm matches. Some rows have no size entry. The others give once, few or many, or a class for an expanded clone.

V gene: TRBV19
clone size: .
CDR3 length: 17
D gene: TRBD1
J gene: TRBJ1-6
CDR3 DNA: TGTGCCAGTAGCCCCGACAGGGGGCTATCGTATAATTCACCCCTCCACTTT
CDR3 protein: CASSPDRGLSYNSPLHF

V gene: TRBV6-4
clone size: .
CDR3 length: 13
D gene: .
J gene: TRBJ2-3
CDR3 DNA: TGTGCCAGCAGAAAACCGGGAGAAGATACGCAGTATTTT
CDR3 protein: CASRKPGEDTQYF

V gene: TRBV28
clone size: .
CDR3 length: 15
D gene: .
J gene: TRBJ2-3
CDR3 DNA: TGTGCCAGTCTGAACAGGCCGTGGGGCACAGATACGCAGTATTTT
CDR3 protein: CASLNRPWGTDTQYF

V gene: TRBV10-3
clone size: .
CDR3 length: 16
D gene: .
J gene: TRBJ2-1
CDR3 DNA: TGTGCCATCAGTGATACAGGCGCGGGGAACCAAAATGAGCAGTTCTTC
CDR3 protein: CAISDTGAGNQNEQFF

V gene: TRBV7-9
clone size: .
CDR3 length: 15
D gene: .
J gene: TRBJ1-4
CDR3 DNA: TGTGCCAGCAGCCCGGCGGGGGTATTGAATGAAAAACTGTTTTTT
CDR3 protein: CASSPAGVLNEKLFF

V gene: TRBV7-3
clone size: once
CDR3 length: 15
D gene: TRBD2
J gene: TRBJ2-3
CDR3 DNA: TGTGCCAGCAGCTTAACTAGCGGGAGGACAGATACGCAGTATTTT
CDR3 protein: CASSLTSGRTDTQYF

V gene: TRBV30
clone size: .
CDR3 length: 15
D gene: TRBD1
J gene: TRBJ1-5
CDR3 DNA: TGTGCCTGGAGTTACCCGGGACAGGGCAATCAGCCCCAGCATTTT
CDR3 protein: CAWSYPGQGNQPQHF

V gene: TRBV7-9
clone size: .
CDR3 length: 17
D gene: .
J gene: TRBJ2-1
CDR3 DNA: TGTGCCAGCAGCTATACTCGCCGTTCCGCGATATACAATGAGCAGTTCTTC
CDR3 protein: CASSYTRRSAIYNEQFF

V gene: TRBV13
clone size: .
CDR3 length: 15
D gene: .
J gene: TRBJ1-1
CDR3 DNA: TGTGCCAGCAGCTTAGTGCGGGGGACGAACACTGAAGCTTTCTTT
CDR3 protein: CASSLVRGTNTEAFF

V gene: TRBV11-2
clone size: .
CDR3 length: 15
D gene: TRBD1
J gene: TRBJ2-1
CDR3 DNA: TGTGCCAGCAATACAGGGGGAGAAGGTTACAATGAGCAGTTCTTC
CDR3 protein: CASNTGGEGYNEQFF

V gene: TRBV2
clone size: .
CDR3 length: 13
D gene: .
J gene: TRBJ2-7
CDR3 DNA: TGTGCCGCTGATGGGCCCGGCTCCTACGAGCAGTACTTC
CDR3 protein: CAADGPGSYEQYF

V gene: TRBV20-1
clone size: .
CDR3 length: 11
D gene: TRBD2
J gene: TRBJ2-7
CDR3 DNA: TGCAGTGCTAGCCTAGCGGGAGATGCGAACTTC
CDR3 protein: CSASLAGDANF

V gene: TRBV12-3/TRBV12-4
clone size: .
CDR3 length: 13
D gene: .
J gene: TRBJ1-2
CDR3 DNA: TGTGCCAGCAGTTTGCAGACTAACTATGGCTACACCTTC
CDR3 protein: CASSLQTNYGYTF

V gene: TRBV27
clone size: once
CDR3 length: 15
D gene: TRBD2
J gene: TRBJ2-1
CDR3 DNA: TGTGCCAGTTTCGGGACTAGCGGGACTTACAATGAGCAGTTCTTC
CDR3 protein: CASFGTSGTYNEQFF

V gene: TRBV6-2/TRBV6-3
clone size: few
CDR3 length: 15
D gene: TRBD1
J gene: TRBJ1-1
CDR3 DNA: TGTGCCAGCAGTTCCACAGGGGGCGTCAGCACTGAAGCTTTCTTT
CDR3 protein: CASSSTGGVSTEAFF

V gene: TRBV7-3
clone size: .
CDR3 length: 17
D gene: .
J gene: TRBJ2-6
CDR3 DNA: TGTGCCAGCAGCTTGGGGGGACCCTCCTCTGGGGCCAACGTCCTGACTTTC
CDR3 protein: CASSLGGPSSGANVLTF

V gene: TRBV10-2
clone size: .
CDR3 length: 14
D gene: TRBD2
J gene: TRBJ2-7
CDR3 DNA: TGCGCCAGCAGTGAGAGCGGGAGGGCTTACGAGCAGTACTTC
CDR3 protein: CASSESGRAYEQYF

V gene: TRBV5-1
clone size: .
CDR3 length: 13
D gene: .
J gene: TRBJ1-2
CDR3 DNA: TGCGCCAGCAGCCCGGACAGACCCTATGGCTACACCTTC
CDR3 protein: CASSPDRPYGYTF

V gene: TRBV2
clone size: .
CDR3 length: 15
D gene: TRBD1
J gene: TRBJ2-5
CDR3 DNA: TGTGCCAGCAGTGGAACAGGGGGCAAGATTGAGACCCAGTACTTC
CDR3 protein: CASSGTGGKIETQYF

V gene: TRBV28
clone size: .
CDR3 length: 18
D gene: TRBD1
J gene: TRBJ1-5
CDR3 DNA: TGTGCCAGCAGTTTATGGGAACTCAGGGGGCGTAGCAATCAGCCCCAGCATTTT
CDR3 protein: CASSLWELRGRSNQPQHF

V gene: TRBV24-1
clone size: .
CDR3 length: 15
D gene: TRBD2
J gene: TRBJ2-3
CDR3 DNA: TGTGCCACCAGTGAGGGGACTAGCGGGAGCGATACGCAGTATTTT
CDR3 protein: CATSEGTSGSDTQYF

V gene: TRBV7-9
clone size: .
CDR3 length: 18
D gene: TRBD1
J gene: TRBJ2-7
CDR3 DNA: TGTGCCAGCAGCTCAATAGGACCGACAGGGGGTATTACCTACGAGCAGTACTTC
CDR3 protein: CASSSIGPTGGITYEQYF

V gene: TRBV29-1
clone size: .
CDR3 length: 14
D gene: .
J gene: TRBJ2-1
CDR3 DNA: TGCAGCGTTGTAGCGGTGAGGATCTACAATGAGCAGTTCTTC
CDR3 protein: CSVVAVRIYNEQFF

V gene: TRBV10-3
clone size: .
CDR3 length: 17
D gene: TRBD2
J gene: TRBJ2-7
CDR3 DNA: TGTGCCATCAGTGCGGGACTAGCGGGGGGGCTCCGCTACGAGCAGTACTTC
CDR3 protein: CAISAGLAGGLRYEQYF

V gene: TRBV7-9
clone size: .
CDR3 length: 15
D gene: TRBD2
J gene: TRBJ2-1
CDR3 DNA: TGTGCCAGCAGCTTAGGGGCTAGCGGCTACAATGAGCAGTTCTTC
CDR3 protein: CASSLGASGYNEQFF

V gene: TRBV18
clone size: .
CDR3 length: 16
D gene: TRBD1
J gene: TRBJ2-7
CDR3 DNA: TGTGCCAGCTCACCGCCCACGGGGACAGAAGCCTACGAGCAGTACTTC
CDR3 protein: CASSPPTGTEAYEQYF

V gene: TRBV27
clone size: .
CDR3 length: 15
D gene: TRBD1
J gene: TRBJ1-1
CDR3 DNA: TGTGCCAGCAGTGTTCGACAGGGGGCGCGAGGGGAAGCTTTCTTT
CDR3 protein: CASSVRQGARGEAFF

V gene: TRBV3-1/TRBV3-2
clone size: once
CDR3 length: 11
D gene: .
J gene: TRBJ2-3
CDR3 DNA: TGTGCCAGCAGCCACGGGGATACGCAGTATTTT
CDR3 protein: CASSHGDTQYF

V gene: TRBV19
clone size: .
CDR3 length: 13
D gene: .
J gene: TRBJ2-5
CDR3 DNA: TGTGCCAGTAGTATGGGCCCCCAAGAGACCCAGTACTTC
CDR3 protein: CASSMGPQETQYF

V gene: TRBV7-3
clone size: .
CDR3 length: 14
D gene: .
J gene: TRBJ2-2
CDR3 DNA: TGTGCCAGCAGCTTAGTACTAGCCCCCGGGGAGCTGTTTTTT
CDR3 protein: CASSLVLAPGELFF

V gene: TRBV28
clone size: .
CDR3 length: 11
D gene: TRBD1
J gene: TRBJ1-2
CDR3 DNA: TGTGCCAGCAGTCGCAGGGGGCCCTGCGTATTC
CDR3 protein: CASSRRGPCVF

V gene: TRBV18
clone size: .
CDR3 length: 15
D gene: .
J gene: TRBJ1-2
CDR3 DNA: TGTGCCAGCTCACGCACGACGACAGTAGACTATGGCTACACCTTC
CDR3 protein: CASSRTTTVDYGYTF

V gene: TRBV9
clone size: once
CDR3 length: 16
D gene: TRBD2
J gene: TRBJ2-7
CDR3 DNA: TGTGCCAGCAGCGTAGATGCGGGGGGCCTCCCCTACGAGCAGTACTTC
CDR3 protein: CASSVDAGGLPYEQYF

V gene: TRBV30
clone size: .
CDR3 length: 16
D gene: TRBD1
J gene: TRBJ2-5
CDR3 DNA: TGTGCCTGGAAAAAACCGGGACAGGGTCATCAAGAGACCCAGTACTTC
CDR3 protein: CAWKKPGQGHQETQYF

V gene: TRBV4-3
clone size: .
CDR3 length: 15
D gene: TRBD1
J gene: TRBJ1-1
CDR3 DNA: TGCGCCAGCAGCTTGGGGACAGATTACAACACTGAAGCTTTCTTT
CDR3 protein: CASSLGTDYNTEAFF

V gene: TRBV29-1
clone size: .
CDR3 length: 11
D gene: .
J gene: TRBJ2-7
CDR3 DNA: TGCAGCGTTGGACTAGCCTACGAGCAGTACTTC
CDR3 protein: CSVGLAYEQYF

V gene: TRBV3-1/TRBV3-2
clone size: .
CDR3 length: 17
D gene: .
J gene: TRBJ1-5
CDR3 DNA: TGTGCCAGCAGCCCGACCCCAGACCAGGGGATCGCTCAGCCCCAGCATTTT
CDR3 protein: CASSPTPDQGIAQPQHF

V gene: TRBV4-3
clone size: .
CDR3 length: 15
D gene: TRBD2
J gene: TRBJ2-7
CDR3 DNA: TGCGCCAGCAGCCATACGAGAGCGGGAAACTACGAGCAGTACTTC
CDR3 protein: CASSHTRAGNYEQYF

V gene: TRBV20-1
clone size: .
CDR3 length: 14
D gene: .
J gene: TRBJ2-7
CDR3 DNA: TGCAGTGCTAGTAGGACAGTTGGGTCCTACGAGCAGTACTTC
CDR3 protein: CSASRTVGSYEQYF

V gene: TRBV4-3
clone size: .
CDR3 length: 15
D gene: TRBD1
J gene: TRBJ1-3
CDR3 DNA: TGCGCCAGCAGCCAAGACGGGACAGATGGAAACACCATATATTTT
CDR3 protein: CASSQDGTDGNTIYF

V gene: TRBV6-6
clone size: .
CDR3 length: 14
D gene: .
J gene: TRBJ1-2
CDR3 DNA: TGTGCCAGCATCCCGACAGGCACTAACTATGGCTACACCTTC
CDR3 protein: CASIPTGTNYGYTF

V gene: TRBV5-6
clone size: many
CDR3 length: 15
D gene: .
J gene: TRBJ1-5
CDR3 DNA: TGTGCCAGCAGCGGATACCGGGACACGGATCAGCCCCAGCATTTT
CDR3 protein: CASSGYRDTDQPQHF

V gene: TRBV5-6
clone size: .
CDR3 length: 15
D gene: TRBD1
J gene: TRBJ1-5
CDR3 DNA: TGTGCCAGCAGCCTGGGGACAGCCCGCAATCAGCCCCAGCATTTT
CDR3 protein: CASSLGTARNQPQHF

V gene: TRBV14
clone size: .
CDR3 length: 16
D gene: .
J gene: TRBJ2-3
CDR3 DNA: TGTGCCAGCAGCCAAGATTACGGGAGACTCACAGATACGCAGTATTTT
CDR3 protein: CASSQDYGRLTDTQYF

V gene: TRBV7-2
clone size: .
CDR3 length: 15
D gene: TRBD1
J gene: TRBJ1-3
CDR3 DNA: TGTGCCAGCACCCAGCCCAGGGGGCCTGGAAACACCATATATTTT
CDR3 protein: CASTQPRGPGNTIYF